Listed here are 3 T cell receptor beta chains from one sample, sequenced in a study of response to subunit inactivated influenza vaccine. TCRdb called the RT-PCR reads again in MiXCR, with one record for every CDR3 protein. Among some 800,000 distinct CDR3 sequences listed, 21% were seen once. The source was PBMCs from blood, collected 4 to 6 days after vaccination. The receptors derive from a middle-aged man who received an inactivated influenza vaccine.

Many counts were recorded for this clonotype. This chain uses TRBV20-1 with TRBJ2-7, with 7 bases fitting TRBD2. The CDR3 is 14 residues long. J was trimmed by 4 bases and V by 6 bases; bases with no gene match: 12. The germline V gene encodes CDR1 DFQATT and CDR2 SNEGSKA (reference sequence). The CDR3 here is CSADGTSASYEQYF. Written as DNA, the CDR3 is TGCAGTGCCGACGGTACTAGCGCTTCTTACGAGCAGTACTTC.

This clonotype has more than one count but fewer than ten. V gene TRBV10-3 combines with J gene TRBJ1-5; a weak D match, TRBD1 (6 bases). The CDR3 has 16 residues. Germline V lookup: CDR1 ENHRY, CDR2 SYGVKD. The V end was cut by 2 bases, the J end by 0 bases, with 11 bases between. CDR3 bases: TGTGCCATCAGTGAGAGGGACACCATTAGCAATCAGCCCCAGCATTTT. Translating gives CAISERDTISNQPQHF.

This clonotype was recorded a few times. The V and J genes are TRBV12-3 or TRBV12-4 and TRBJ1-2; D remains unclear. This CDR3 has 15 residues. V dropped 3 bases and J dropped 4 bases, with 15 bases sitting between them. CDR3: CASSFRSRIIYGYTF. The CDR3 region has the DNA TGTGCCAGCAGTTTTCGTAGCAGGATAATCTATGGCTACACCTTC.